One T cell receptor (beta chain) is described in this entry. This clone is labeled medium-sized (0.01 to 0.1%). No cognate antigen has been identified for it. Qualities for individual bases were not recorded, and no much larger clone is one base off. Counted from cysteine to phenylalanine, this CDR3 has 16 amino acids. Only the CDR3 DNA stays, 48 bases, in frame from base 1. According to the germline V gene, CDR1 reads SGHDN and CDR2 reads FVKESK. V and J lose 3 bases and 2 bases, and a span of 16 bases separates them. No immunosuppressive medication had been given to the ulcerative colitis patients before the diagnostic colonoscopy. A blood sample was obtained concurrently with the colonoscopy. The Wizard kit (Promega) was used to extract genomic DNA from both blood and intestinal samples. The entry originates in a study of pediatric ulcerative colitis (dated by TCRdb to the late 2010s). Context from the whole study: Of the ulcerative colitis patients, about 7 had pancolitis and two had left-sided colitis, and histology in every patient was consistent with ulcerative colitis. Roughly ten newly diagnosed, treatment-naive pediatric ulcerative colitis patients and four non-IBD control children each provided paired blood and rectal samples. By Pediatric Ulcerative Colitis Activity Index, mild disease was classified in a couple of patients, moderate disease in several and acute severe colitis in three. The research as a whole found: For technical reasons, substantially fewer templates were yielded by the blood samples of a couple of patients, and these blood samples were excluded from blood-rectal overlap analysis. Features of the rectal repertoire distinguished controls, mild-moderate colitis patients and acute severe colitis patients, and in acute severe colitis rectal diversity was lower because of clonal expansions. Significantly higher autologous blood-rectal clonal overlap was found in ulcerative colitis patients than in controls, which suggested increased T cell trafficking to inflamed tissue. Because repertoires came from total lymphocyte DNA, patterns in rare subsets such as regulatory T cells may not be reflected. The healthy control group was small, consisting of only a handful of individuals. A couple of rectal CDR3 clonotypes turned up in every ulcerative colitis patient but in none of the controls.

Using the immunoSEQ TRB Survey service, rearranged CDR3 beta regions were amplified from genomic DNA with multiplex V and J primers. To keep sequencing depth the same across samples, survey-level depth of up to 500,000 reads per sample was applied. The libraries were purified, combined into pools and sequenced with Illumina technology. Regarding the original processing steps: Productive clonality, sample overlap, pairwise scatters, CDR3 beta length, V/D/J gene usage and productiveness were all assessed with the immunoSEQ online tools. Calculated diversity was defined as the number of unique rearrangements divided by total templates, multiplied by 100, and Shannon and Simpson indices were computed as well. For principal component analysis, Z-score normalized data were analyzed with the R prcomp function and the ggbiplot package. Morisita's index was used to measure clonal overlap between blood and rectum within each subject. TCRdb took over this immuneACCESS table, retaining in-frame rearrangements with V and J assigned. Such tables are incomplete; in checked studies, under half of the missing clones stem from an unresolved V gene, and the remainder is unexplained. That table is the source of V, J and clone size, and D and trimming were worked out from the DNA. The sample records fewer than 40,000 clones, around four fifths of which are singletons. About 23% of the sample rests with the top ten.

The sequencing sample was made of blood. Recombination linked TRBV14 to TRBJ1-1; no D segment can be confidently identified. This TCR came from a girl between 5 and 17 years old with moderate ulcerative colitis. The CDR3 protein: CASSHRRLSSNTEAFF. The nucleotides read TGTGCCAGCAGCCACCGAAGGCTCTCCAGTAACACTGAAGCTTTCTTT.